A selection of T cell receptor beta chains follows, all from one sample in a study of blood T cells in healthy people across ages. MiXCR, applied by TCRdb to the 5' RACE reads, yields one record per CDR3 protein. Here the sample spans around 1.5 million distinct CDR3 sequences, roughly 59% being singletons. The sample was blood. These receptors were taken from a man between 18 and 35 years old in good health. The CDR3 runs from the conserved cysteine through the conserved F or W. A clone size is listed for some rows: how often the clone was seen (once, few, many), or a class if it is expanded.

V gene: TRBV9
J gene: TRBJ2-1
clone size: .
CDR3 protein: CASSVLAGAFSPLGQFF

V gene: TRBV7-2
J gene: TRBJ2-1
clone size: .
CDR3 protein: CASSLGWSNEQFF

V gene: TRBV20-1
J gene: TRBJ2-7
clone size: .
CDR3 protein: CSATNPLAEQYF

V gene: TRBV5-1
J gene: TRBJ2-3
clone size: few
CDR3 protein: CASSRQLAGGLTDTQYF

V gene: TRBV29-1
J gene: TRBJ2-1
clone size: .
CDR3 protein: CSIGASVYNEQFF

V gene: TRBV25-1
J gene: TRBJ1-1
clone size: .
CDR3 protein: CASTHTGNTEAFF

V gene: TRBV5-1
J gene: TRBJ2-3
clone size: .
CDR3 protein: CASSLVGGYGTDTQYF

V gene: TRBV12-3/TRBV12-4
J gene: TRBJ2-1
clone size: .
CDR3 protein: CASMRTGLAGYNEQFF

V gene: TRBV28
J gene: TRBJ2-7
clone size: .
CDR3 protein: CASSFSRRQGVISYEQYF

V gene: TRBV15
J gene: TRBJ1-1
clone size: once
CDR3 protein: CATSGATLGPGTEAFF

V gene: TRBV29-1
J gene: TRBJ1-2
clone size: .
CDR3 protein: CSVEEGLRTRPEIYGYTF

V gene: TRBV7-9
J gene: TRBJ1-1
clone size: .
CDR3 protein: CASSLGTGPTEAFF